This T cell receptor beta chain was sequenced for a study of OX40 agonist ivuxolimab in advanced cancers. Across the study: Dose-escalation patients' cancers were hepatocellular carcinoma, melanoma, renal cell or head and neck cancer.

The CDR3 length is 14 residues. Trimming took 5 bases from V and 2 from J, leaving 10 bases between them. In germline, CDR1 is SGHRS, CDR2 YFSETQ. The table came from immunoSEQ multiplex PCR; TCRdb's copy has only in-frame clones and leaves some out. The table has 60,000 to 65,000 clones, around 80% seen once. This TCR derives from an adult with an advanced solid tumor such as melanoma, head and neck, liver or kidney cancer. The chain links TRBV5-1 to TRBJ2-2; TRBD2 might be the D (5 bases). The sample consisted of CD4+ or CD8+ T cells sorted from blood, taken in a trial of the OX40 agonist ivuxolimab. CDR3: CASRRVLNTGELFF. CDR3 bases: TGCGCCAGCAGGAGGGTACTCAACACCGGGGAGCTGTTTTTT.